This TCR beta chain was obtained from a study of T-cell memory formation after mild COVID-19. Study-level results: Mostly located in CM and EM were contracting CD4+ clones, with contracting CD8+ clones located in EMRA. The authors did not confirm SARS-CoV-2 specificity of second-wave clones peaking day 37. In pre-infection memory, a portion of responding clones appeared, which suggested that cross-reactive memory joined.

TCRdb analysed the 5' RACE reads with MiXCR anew, one entry per CDR3 protein. Of about 200,000 distinct CDR3 sequences in the sample, over 9% are singletons; the top ten hold 3.5%. V lost 4 bases to trimming and J lost 2 bases; unmatched junction nucleotides: 5. CDR1 is LGHNA and CDR2 is YNFKEQ in the germline V gene. CDR3 size: 15 residues. This clonotype was recorded many times. The target antigen is unknown. The sample comprised PBMCs or a T cell subset sorted from them (not recorded which). The chain has TRBV4-2 and TRBJ2-3, with TRBD1 identical over 8 bases. The source is a man aged 18 to 29 who had mild COVID-19 (a few samples of this study predate the infection). Cell type and time point are not known. The CDR3 bases are TGTGCCAGCAGCCCCTGGACAGGGACCACAGATACGCAGTATTTT. Encoded protein: CASSPWTGTTDTQYF.